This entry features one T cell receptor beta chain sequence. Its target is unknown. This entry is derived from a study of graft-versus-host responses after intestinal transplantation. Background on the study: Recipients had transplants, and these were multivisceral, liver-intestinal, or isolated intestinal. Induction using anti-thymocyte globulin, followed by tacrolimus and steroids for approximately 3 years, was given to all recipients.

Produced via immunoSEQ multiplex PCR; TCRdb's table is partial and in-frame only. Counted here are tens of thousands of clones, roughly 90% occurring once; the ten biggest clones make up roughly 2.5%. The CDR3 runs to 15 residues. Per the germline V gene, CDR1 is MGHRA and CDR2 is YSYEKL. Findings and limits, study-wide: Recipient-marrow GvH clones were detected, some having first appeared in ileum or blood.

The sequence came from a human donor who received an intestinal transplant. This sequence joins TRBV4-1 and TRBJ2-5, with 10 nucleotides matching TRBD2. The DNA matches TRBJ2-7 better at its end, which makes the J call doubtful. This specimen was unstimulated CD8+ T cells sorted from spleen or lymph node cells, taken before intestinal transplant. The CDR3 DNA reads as TGCGCCAGCAGCCAAGGGACTAGCGGAACCTACGAGCAGTACTTC. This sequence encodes CASSQGTSGTYEQYF.